What follows is one T cell receptor (beta chain) and its context. Its antigen is unknown. This entry is derived from a study of T cell responses to AZD1222 COVID-19 vaccine. Study results and caveats: Reportedly, close to half of spike-specific TCRs are directed against unmutated variant regions. There were vaccine-associated CD4 TCRs across spike, dominant at 160-218 and 743-854.

Clones were sequenced by immunoSEQ multiplex PCR, and TCRdb holds only the in-frame ones, with some missing. The sample lists 200,000 or so clones, more than 75% occurring once. The CDR3 covers 15 residues. Trimming took 3 bases from V and 2 from J, leaving 13 bases between them. CDR1 is KGHSH and CDR2 is LQKENI in the germline V gene. The chain joins TRBV18 to TRBJ1-1; D ambiguous. The TCR originated in an adult in good health. The specimen comprised peripheral blood, sampled on day 0 of MenACWY control vaccination. The CDR3 here is CASSPRDARNTEAFF. CDR3 DNA sequence: TGTGCCAGCTCACCTAGGGATGCTAGAAACACTGAAGCTTTCTTT.